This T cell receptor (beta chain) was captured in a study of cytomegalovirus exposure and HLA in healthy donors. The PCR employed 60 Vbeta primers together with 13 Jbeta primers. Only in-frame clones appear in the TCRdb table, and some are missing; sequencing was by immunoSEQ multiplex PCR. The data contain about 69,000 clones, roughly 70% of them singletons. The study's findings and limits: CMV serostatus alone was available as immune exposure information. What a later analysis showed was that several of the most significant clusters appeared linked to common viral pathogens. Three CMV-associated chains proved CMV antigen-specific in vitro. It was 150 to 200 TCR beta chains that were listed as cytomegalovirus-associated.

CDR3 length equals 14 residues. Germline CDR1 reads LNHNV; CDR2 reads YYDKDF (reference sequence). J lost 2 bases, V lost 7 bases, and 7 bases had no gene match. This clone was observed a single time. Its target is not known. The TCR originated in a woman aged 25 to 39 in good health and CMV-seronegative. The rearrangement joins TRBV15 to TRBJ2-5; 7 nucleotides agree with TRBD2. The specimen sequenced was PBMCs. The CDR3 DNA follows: TGTGCCACCAAGCCGGGGGGTAAACAAGAGACCCAGTACTTC. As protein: CATKPGGKQETQYF.